Following are 3 T cell receptor beta chains from one sample sequenced in a study of cytomegalovirus exposure and HLA in healthy donors. The protocol was immunoSEQ multiplex PCR, while the TCRdb copy is restricted to in-frame clones and leaves out a portion. The table lists some 250,000 clones, around 91% of them singletons. Sequences were obtained from PBMCs. The origin of the receptors is a woman between 18 and 29 years old in good health and CMV-seronegative.

The chain combines TRBV5-1 with TRBJ2-5; perhaps TRBD1 as D (5 bases). Germline loops: CDR1 SGHRS, CDR2 YFSETQ. Trimming removed 4 bases from V and 2 bases from J, with 15 bases in between. The CDR3 has 15 residues. CDR3 sequence: CASSLGSGLQETQYF. DNA of the CDR3: TGCGCCAGCAGCCTGGGATCAGGGTTACAAGAGACCCAGTACTTC.

This chain uses TRBV7-9 with TRBJ1-1; tentatively, D is TRBD1 (6 bases). Germline assignment: CDR1 SEHNR and CDR2 FQNEAQ (reference sequence). Trimming cost V 0 bases and J 4 bases, with 12 bases left between them. CDR3 length: 15 residues. The CDR3: CASSLAEGGRTEAFF. CDR3 sequence (DNA): TGTGCCAGCAGCTTAGCAGAAGGGGGACGCACTGAAGCTTTCTTT.

The chain carries TRBV5-5 and TRBJ1-2; 11 nucleotides agree with TRBD1. There are 16 residues in the CDR3. J lost 7 bases, V lost 3 bases, and 11 bases had no gene match. Germline CDR1 and CDR2: SGHKS and YYEKEE (reference sequence). CDR3 bases: TGTGCCAGCAGCTACGGACAGGGGGCGTTCACGCCTGGCTACACCTTC. Translated, it gives CASSYGQGAFTPGYTF.